A single sample is the source of the 2 T cell receptor beta chains below, sequenced in a study of blood T cell repertoires in COVID-19. Clones were read by immunoSEQ multiplex PCR, and TCRdb kept only the in-frame ones, dropping some. Of more than 10,000 clones in the sample, nearly 90% are singletons; the top ten hold over 9%. The sequenced sample consisted of peripheral blood. Receptors were obtained from a human donor in a cohort sampled during active COVID-19.

This chain joins TRBV5-1 and TRBJ2-5; 13 positions match TRBD2. Per germline, CDR1 SGHRS and CDR2 YFSETQ. Trimming took 0 bases from V and 13 from J; bases not matched to a gene: 12. The CDR3 has 16 residues. The CDR3 DNA reads as TGCGCCAGCAGCTTGGAGCCTTGGACTAGCGGGGGTACACCGTACTTC. Its protein is CASSLEPWTSGGTPYF.

The CDR3 DNA follows: TGCGCCAGCAGCTTGGCCACGCGACAGGGCTCTGGAAACACCATATATTTT. As protein: CASSLATRQGSGNTIYF. The V gene is TRBV5-1, the J gene TRBJ1-3, with 7 positions matching TRBD1. The CDR3 is made up of 17 amino acids. The junction had 6 bases not matched to a gene; V was cut back by 0 bases and J by 0 bases. Germline CDR1 reads SGHRS; CDR2 reads YFSETQ.